The rows below give T cell receptor beta chains drawn from one sample of a study of OX40 agonist ivuxolimab in advanced cancers. Clones were read by immunoSEQ multiplex PCR, and TCRdb kept only the in-frame ones, dropping some. The table has about 48,000 clones, roughly 84% seen once. The starting material was CD4+ or CD8+ T cells sorted from blood, obtained in a trial of the OX40 agonist ivuxolimab. Receptor source: an adult with an advanced solid tumor such as melanoma, head and neck, liver or kidney cancer. Both conserved end residues are part of each CDR3. Each record gives: D gene, V gene, J gene, clone size, CDR3 protein, CDR3 DNA. A D gene is named only where the DNA matches it firmly. Clone sizes are given selectively: once, few, many, or a class where the clone is expanded.

D: TRBD2
V: TRBV5-4
J: TRBJ2-7
size: .
CDR3: CASSFTSGGTYEQYF
DNA: TGTGCCAGCAGCTTCACTAGCGGGGGTACCTACGAGCAGTACTTC

D: .
V: TRBV21-1
J: TRBJ2-1
size: .
CDR3: CASSKVGTSSYNEQFF
DNA: TGTGCCAGCAGCAAAGTGGGGACTAGCTCCTACAATGAGCAGTTCTTC

D: TRBD1
V: TRBV7-9
J: TRBJ1-4
size: .
CDR3: CASSVGTGARNEKLFF
DNA: TGTGCCAGCAGCGTAGGGACAGGGGCACGCAATGAAAAACTGTTTTTT

D: .
V: TRBV28
J: TRBJ1-3
size: .
CDR3: CASSLMGALKDSGNTIYF
DNA: TGTGCCAGCAGCCTGATGGGGGCCCTAAAAGACTCTGGAAACACCATATATTTT

D: TRBD1
V: TRBV29-1
J: TRBJ1-1
size: .
CDR3: CSVEPSGTGTEAFF
DNA: TGCAGCGTTGAACCCTCCGGGACAGGGACTGAAGCTTTCTTT

D: .
V: TRBV7-3
J: TRBJ2-5
size: few
CDR3: CASSSGGRETQYF
DNA: TGTGCCAGCAGCTCGGGTGGAAGGGAGACCCAGTACTTC

D: TRBD1
V: TRBV4-3
J: TRBJ1-2
size: .
CDR3: CASSQDLGQVDYTF
DNA: TGCGCCAGCAGCCAAGATCTGGGACAGGTGGACTACACCTTC

D: .
V: TRBV14
J: TRBJ2-7
size: once
CDR3: CASSPWGGRSGHPTYEQYF
DNA: TGTGCCAGCAGCCCGTGGGGCGGGCGTTCCGGCCACCCAACTTACGAGCAGTACTTC

D: .
V: TRBV20-1
J: TRBJ2-1
size: .
CDR3: CSATPDNEQFF
DNA: TGCAGTGCTACCCCCGACAATGAGCAGTTCTTC

D: .
V: TRBV7-2
J: TRBJ1-4
size: .
CDR3: CASSLTGTPSEKLFF
DNA: TGTGCCAGCAGCTTAACCGGGACACCCTCGGAAAAACTGTTTTTT

D: .
V: TRBV28
J: TRBJ1-5
size: few
CDR3: CASSFSANQPQHF
DNA: TGTGCCAGCAGTTTCTCCGCGAATCAGCCCCAGCATTTT

D: .
V: TRBV28
J: TRBJ2-1
size: .
CDR3: CASSFRRYEQFF
DNA: TGTGCCAGCAGTTTTCGGCGATATGAGCAGTTCTTC

D: TRBD1
V: TRBV5-6
J: TRBJ1-1
size: .
CDR3: CASSWAGGPMNTEAFF
DNA: TGTGCCAGCAGCTGGGCAGGGGGGCCCATGAACACTGAAGCTTTCTTT

D: TRBD2
V: TRBV7-3
J: TRBJ2-5
size: .
CDR3: CASSISGGDQETQYF
DNA: TGTGCCAGCAGCATTAGCGGGGGGGACCAAGAGACCCAGTACTTC

D: .
V: TRBV7-9
J: TRBJ2-7
size: few
CDR3: CASSSGRAYEQYF
DNA: TGTGCCAGCAGCTCAGGAAGGGCTTACGAGCAGTACTTC

D: TRBD2
V: TRBV9
J: TRBJ2-1
size: .
CDR3: CASRQSGGALNEQFF
DNA: TGTGCCAGCAGGCAAAGCGGGGGGGCCCTCAATGAGCAGTTCTTC

D: TRBD1
V: TRBV4-1
J: TRBJ2-7
size: .
CDR3: CASSRPGGQYEQYF
DNA: TGCGCCAGCAGCCGGCCAGGGGGCCAGTACGAGCAGTACTTC

D: TRBD2
V: TRBV5-4
J: TRBJ2-7
size: .
CDR3: CASSLSSGSDHEQYF
DNA: TGTGCCAGCAGCTTGTCCAGCGGGAGTGACCACGAGCAGTACTTC

D: .
V: TRBV7-2
J: TRBJ2-7
size: .
CDR3: CASSPARDSYEQYF
DNA: TGTGCCAGCAGCCCGGCCCGGGACTCCTACGAGCAGTACTTC

D: TRBD1
V: TRBV10-3
J: TRBJ2-3
size: .
CDR3: CAIAGTGVDTQYF
DNA: TGTGCCATTGCCGGGACAGGGGTAGATACGCAGTATTTT

D: .
V: TRBV30
J: TRBJ2-3
size: .
CDR3: CAWSVRNSPSTDTQYF
DNA: TGTGCCTGGAGTGTGCGTAACTCCCCTAGCACAGATACGCAGTATTTT

D: .
V: TRBV6-6
J: TRBJ2-1
size: .
CDR3: CASSYLFNEQFF
DNA: TGTGCCAGCAGTTACCTTTTCAATGAGCAGTTCTTC

D: .
V: TRBV7-6
J: TRBJ2-5
size: .
CDR3: CASSFPGDQETQYF
DNA: TGTGCCAGCAGCTTCCCCGGGGACCAAGAGACCCAGTACTTC